This TCR beta chain originates from a study of blood T cell repertoires in COVID-19 (dated by TCRdb to about 2020). Background on the whole study: Samples covering the acute and convalescent phases of COVID-19 were provided by collaborators in the United States, Italy and Spain. The repertoires were released in a freely available public database meant as a resource for research on the immune response to SARS-CoV-2. The material from the prospective study consisted of cDNA or gDNA derived from T cells, B-cell-depleted T cells, or PBMCs. Deeply sampled blood TCRbeta repertoires from subjects exposed to, actively infected with, or recovered from COVID-19 were included in the dataset. The sample metadata nearly always contained a de-identified subject ID, COVID-19 status, age in years and sex. The samples were drawn from the first 160 participants of the ongoing ImmuneRACE study and from over a thousand subjects provided by 6 global collaborators. HLA class I and class II types, where available, came from metadata supplied by the sample provider rather than from assay-based typing. Broader findings and caveats from the paper: The quantity of clinical and demographic metadata differed by source and by participant and was supplied without curation.

Comments on this clone: Its antigen has not been determined. Per-base qualities were not stored, and no clone one base away is much larger.

One collaborating source in Seattle enrolled patients during active infection and followed them longitudinally through the course of disease. Whole blood was collected in K2EDTA tubes by collaborating institutions according to the institutions' own protocols. For TCRbeta analysis, collaborator samples were shipped as frozen whole blood, as isolated PBMCs, or as DNA extracted from either sample type. Looking up the germline V gene (reference sequence) yields CDR1 LGHDT and CDR2 YNNKEL. V loses 3 bases, J loses 5 bases, and the germline ends lie 10 bases apart. The CDR3 runs 13 amino acids, cysteine and phenylalanine included. Only the CDR3 DNA is retained, 39 bases long and in frame from the first base. TCRbeta CDR3 regions were amplified from genomic DNA by means of the immunoSEQ Assay, a bias-controlled multiplex PCR. For the original study's pipeline: Within the assay, amplification of reference gene primers was used to estimate how many nucleated cells each sample contained. To quantify the absolute abundance of each unique TCRbeta CDR3 rearrangement, sequence reads were collapsed and filtered. For each sample, productive Simpson clonality was calculated as the square root of Simpson's diversity index over productive rearrangements. Entries here come from immuneACCESS through TCRdb and include only in-frame sequences with V and J called. Some clones fail to appear in such tables; in the studies checked, an unresolved V gene covers under half of the shortfall, and the cause of the remainder is unknown. Clone size and V and J calls were adopted from that table, with D and trimming inferred from the DNA. The sample table lists about 270,000 clones, approximately 86% of them with a count of one. The ten most abundant clones make up about 12% of the sample.

The chain uses TRBV3-1 (or the pseudogene TRBV3-2) and TRBJ1-1; no confident D gene assignment can be made. The clonotype comes from a woman in her sixties or seventies with COVID-19, enrolled during active disease. The specimen was peripheral blood. The CDR3 amino acid sequence is: CASSQGSMTEAFF. In nucleotides, the sequence is TGTGCCAGCAGCCAGGGCAGTATGACTGAAGCTTTCTTT.